The rows below give T cell receptor beta chains drawn from one sample of a study of identical twins. TCRdb recomputed calls from the 5' RACE reads with MiXCR, one row per CDR3 protein. The sample contains some 630,000 distinct CDR3 sequences, less than 9% of which appear only once. These data were also filed under a second study, of yellow fever vaccine responses in identical twins.

The sequenced sample was PBMCs. The receptors derive from a young woman in good health. The CDR3 runs from the conserved cysteine through the conserved F or W. A row's size may be missing; if present it is once, few, many or a size class.

v_call clone_size cdr3_length cdr3_aa
TRBV11-3 NA 16 CASSPWVGHMNTEAFF
TRBV5-1 NA 14 CASSLGGQGVGAFF
TRBV20-1 few 15 CSAQEPGTVYNEQFF
TRBV7-9 many 18 CASSARDGQWSSYNEQFF
TRBV7-2 NA 16 CASGLSGHPRGNEQYF
TRBV12-3/TRBV12-4 many 15 CASSLFIPRGYGYTF
TRBV15 NA 16 CATSIDPGQGTYGYTF
TRBV7-2 many 12 CASSLVKGDLYF
TRBV20-1 NA 15 CSARDPAEGNSPLHF
TRBV20-1 few 15 CSARDATGNSYEQYF
TRBV6-5 many 16 CASSYSMGGAYYGYTF
TRBV5-5 few 15 CASSFPSGNTDTQYF
TRBV4-2 many 15 CASSQELTGNYGYTF
TRBV12-3/TRBV12-4 many 16 CASSLGGGGRSETQYF
TRBV29-1 many 14 CSVPGTPGVETQYF
TRBV9 many 15 CASSAGQTTNEKLFF